One and the same sample provided the 22 T cell receptor beta chains below, sequenced in a study of human thymus T cells. The protocol was immunoSEQ multiplex PCR, while the TCRdb copy is restricted to in-frame clones and leaves out a portion. The table lists tens of thousands of clones, 96% of them singletons. Thymus tissue for the work was resected from patients undergoing corrective heart surgery. Sequenced: thymus tissue. The receptor source for this set is a boy less than two years old with a congenital heart defect but otherwise immunologically healthy.

The CDR3 loop is CASSPIAEREISYEQYF. For the CDR3, the DNA is TGTGCCAGCTCACCTATTGCTGAGCGGGAAATATCCTACGAGCAGTACTTC. The V and J genes are TRBV18 and TRBJ2-7; 7 positions match TRBD2. The CDR3 loop spans 17 amino acids. Germline CDR1 reads KGHSH; CDR2 reads LQKENI. V lost 3 bases and J lost 1; bases outside the gene matches: 12.

The chain employs TRBV19 and TRBJ2-5; 14 nucleotides align to TRBD2. The germline V gene has CDR1 LNHDA and CDR2 SQIVND (reference sequence). Trimming took 5 bases from V and 4 from J; bases not matched to a gene: 6. This CDR3 comprises 16 residues. This CDR3 is CASSPRLAGGPETQYF. CDR3 in DNA: TGTGCCAGTAGTCCAAGACTAGCGGGAGGGCCAGAGACCCAGTACTTC.

V usage is TRBV27 and J usage is TRBJ2-1, with TRBD2 identical over 14 bases. This CDR3 comprises 18 residues. V gave up 4 bases and J gave up 6 bases; unmatched junction bases: 11. The germline V gene has CDR1 MNHEY and CDR2 SMNVEV (reference sequence). The CDR3 protein is CASSSPTSGRASSNEQFF. CDR3 sequence (DNA): TGTGCCAGCAGTTCCCCGACTAGCGGGAGGGCCTCGAGCAATGAGCAGTTCTTC.

This clone is a singleton in its sample. J is TRBJ2-7 and V is TRBV5-5, with 7 bases identical to TRBD1. V trimming: 2 bases; J trimming: 5 bases; junction bases outside the gene matches: 10. The length of the CDR3 is 15 residues. CDR1 and CDR2 (germline): SGHKS, YYEKEE (reference sequence). For the CDR3, the DNA is TGTGCCAGCAGCTTCCGACAGGGCCCTCATAACGAGCAGTACTTC. This translates into CASSFRQGPHNEQYF. The full variable domain, with the rest looked up from reference TRBV5-5 and TRBJ2-7, is DAGVTQSPTHLIKTRGQQVTLRCSPISGHKSVSWYQQVLGQGPQFIFQYYEKEERGRGNFPDRFSARQFPNYSSELNVNALLLGDSALYLCASSFRQGPHNEQYFGPGTRLTVT.

The chain links TRBV7-2 to TRBJ1-1; unclear D gene. This CDR3 contains 13 residues. CDR1 is SGHTA, CDR2 FQGNSA, per germline. V gave up 4 bases and J gave up 5 bases, with 11 bases separating them. This chain's CDR3 is CASSSKTSTEAFF. DNA for the CDR3: TGTGCCAGCAGCTCGAAAACATCTACTGAAGCTTTCTTT.

The gene calls are TRBV5-6 and TRBJ2-7; TRBD1 aligns across 8 bases. Germline values: CDR1 SGHDT, CDR2 YYEEEE. The CDR3 totals 15 residues. J was trimmed by 1 base and V by 4 bases; bases with no gene match: 7. The CDR3 loop is CASSHTRTGSYEQYF. CDR3 DNA: TGTGCCAGCAGCCACACCCGGACAGGGTCCTACGAGCAGTACTTC.

V and J are TRBV6-5 and TRBJ1-4; D unresolved. Per germline, CDR1 MNHEY and CDR2 SVGAGI. Trimming removed 1 base from V and 8 bases from J, with 14 bases in between. This CDR3 contains 15 residues. CDR3 in DNA: TGTGCCAGCAGTTACTTCGGCCAACCGAGAGAAAAACTGTTTTTT. This encodes CASSYFGQPREKLFF.

The J gene is TRBJ2-7, the V gene TRBV29-1; possibly TRBD1 or TRBD2 for D (5 bases each). CDR1 SQVTM and CDR2 ANQGSEA come from the germline V gene. The CDR3 has 14 residues. The V and J ends lost 4 bases and 2 bases respectively, with 15 bases between them. The CDR3 sequence is CSVVFGAGPYEQYF. In DNA form, the CDR3 reads TGCAGCGTTGTTTTCGGGGCTGGTCCCTACGAGCAGTACTTC.

The rearrangement joins TRBV7-2 to TRBJ2-1, with 8 bases aligning to TRBD1. CDR1 is SGHTA and CDR2 is FQGNSA in the germline V gene. This CDR3 spans 15 amino acids. Unmatched junction bases numbered 12, after V lost 5 bases and J lost 9 bases. DNA for the CDR3: TGTGCCAGCAGCCCGCCCGACAGGGGAAGGGGTGAGCAGTTCTTC. The encoded protein is CASSPPDRGRGEQFF.

The rearrangement links TRBV12-2 to TRBJ2-3; no check of the table's D call, TRBD2, against the DNA was made. TRBV12-2 is described as a pseudogene. The CDR3 loop spans 19 amino acids. CDR3 protein: CASRLGGAFGAGGTDTQYF. The CDR3 nucleotides are TGTGCAAGTCGCTTAGGAGGGGCCTTTGGGGCGGGAGGCACAGATACGCAGTATTTT.

The chain couples TRBV18 to TRBJ1-1; D not resolved. Germline CDR1 KGHSH, CDR2 LQKENI. Trimming removed 6 bases from V and 10 bases from J, with 12 bases in between. The CDR3 is 11 amino acids. The CDR3 here is CASSRSSGAFF. The CDR3 DNA is TGTGCCAGCTCCCGGTCTTCCGGAGCTTTCTTT.

This rearrangement joins TRBV4-2 to TRBJ2-1; TRBD2 matches at 12 bases. V shed 7 bases, J shed 7 bases, and the junction held 11 bases outside the gene matches. CDR3 length: 16 amino acids. From germline, CDR1 is LGHNA and CDR2 YNFKEQ. CDR3 region: CASTWTSGDKGNEQFF. The DNA for the CDR3 is TGTGCCAGCACCTGGACTAGCGGGGACAAAGGGAATGAGCAGTTCTTC.

This chain connects TRBV27 to TRBJ2-1, with TRBD2 identical over 10 bases. This CDR3 has 20 residues. The germline gives CDR1 MNHEY, CDR2 SMNVEV (reference sequence). J lost 1 base, V lost 5 bases, and 17 bases had no gene match. In nucleotides, the CDR3 is TGTGCCAGCAGTAGGTGGAAGGCCTGGACTAGCGGCGATTCCTACAATGAGCAGTTCTTC. Translating gives CASSRWKAWTSGDSYNEQFF.

The chain is built from TRBV27 and TRBJ1-3, with 7 positions matching TRBD1. The germline V gene has CDR1 MNHEY and CDR2 SMNVEV (reference sequence). CDR3 length equals 14 residues. V was pared by 5 bases and J by 0 bases, with 1 base of the junction left unmatched. In DNA form, the CDR3 reads TGTGCCAGCAGTCGGACAGGCTCTGGAAACACCATATATTTT. Its protein is CASSRTGSGNTIYF.

V is TRBV10-3 and J is TRBJ2-1, with TRBD2 matching over 10 bases. The CDR3 length is 15 residues. V gave up 4 bases and J gave up 10 bases; unmatched junction bases: 10. Germline CDR1 ENHRY, CDR2 SYGVKD. The CDR3 protein is CAISVEAGGPGEQFF. CDR3 DNA sequence: TGTGCCATCAGTGTCGAAGCGGGAGGGCCAGGCGAGCAGTTCTTC.

The chain couples TRBV7-2 to TRBJ2-7; D is unclear. Germline CDR1 SGHTA, CDR2 FQGNSA. The CDR3 loop spans 15 amino acids. Trimming cost V 5 bases and J 0 bases, with 14 bases left between them. Here the CDR3 DNA reads TGTGCCAGCAGCGTTTTGTATCGGAGCTCCTACGAGCAGTACTTC. It is translated as CASSVLYRSSYEQYF.

This chain connects TRBV6-1 to TRBJ1-1; tentatively, D is TRBD1 (5 bases). Trimming left V 2 bases short and J 7 bases short, with 14 bases between. The CDR3 consists of 14 residues. Germline V lookup: CDR1 MNHNS, CDR2 SASEGT. The CDR3 here is CASSERGLKCEAFF. The CDR3 coding sequence is TGTGCCAGCAGTGAAAGGGGACTTAAATGTGAAGCTTTCTTT.

CDR3 bases: TGTGCCAGCAGCGTAACCGACCGGGAGGGCCGAAACGAGCAGTACTTC. This translates into CASSVTDREGRNEQYF. The V and J genes are TRBV9 and TRBJ2-7; 8 nucleotides match TRBD2. Germline CDR1 SGDLS, CDR2 YYNGEE. V lost 1 base, J lost 5 bases, and 11 bases stayed unmatched. This CDR3 has 16 residues.

The chain is built from TRBV28 and TRBJ2-2; 8 nucleotides agree with TRBD1. The CDR3 is 15 residues long. Looked up from germline, CDR1 is MDHEN and CDR2 is SYDVKM. The V and J ends lost 3 bases and 4 bases, in that order; junction bases with no gene match: 4. CDR3 nucleotides: TGTGCCAGCAGTTTCAGGGGGCGCATCACCGGGGAGCTGTTTTTT. It encodes CASSFRGRITGELFF.

Of note for this clone: At one boundary the junction diverges from the germline segment, which might be a read error. The J gene is TRBJ2-2, the V gene TRBV15; D ambiguous. Germline lookup yields CDR1 LNHNV and CDR2 YYDKDF (reference sequence). The CDR3 extends over 13 amino acids. CDR3 in DNA: TGTGCCACCAGCGGAGACTGGACCGGGGAGCTGTTTTTT. Translated, it gives CATSGDWTGELFF.

The chain recombines TRBV4-2 with TRBJ2-7; a weak D match, TRBD1 (6 bases). Germline CDR1 LGHNA, CDR2 YNFKEQ. V lost 0 bases, J lost 3 bases, and 15 bases lay in between. CDR3 size: 16 residues. CDR3 sequence: CASSQDSDRGIYEQYF. In DNA, the CDR3 is TGTGCCAGCAGCCAAGATTCGGATAGGGGGATCTACGAGCAGTACTTC.

This clone came up once. The chain recombines TRBV19 with TRBJ1-1; possible D gene TRBD1, 5 bases. The CDR3 runs to 19 residues. The V end lost 0 bases, the J end lost 0 bases, and 20 bases lay between the germline ends. Germline V CDR1 and CDR2: LNHDA, SQIVND (reference sequence). CDR3 coding DNA: TGTGCCAGTAGTATAGAGTTGAGAAAGGCAGGGAACCTGAACACTGAAGCTTTCTTT. Translation: CASSIELRKAGNLNTEAFF. Full variable domain (outside the CDR3, taken from reference TRBV19 and TRBJ1-1): DGGITQSPKYLFRKEGQNVTLSCEQNLNHDAMYWYRQDPGQGLRLIYYSQIVNDFQKGDIAEGYSVSREKKESFPLTVTSAQKNPTAFYLCASSIELRKAGNLNTEAFFGQGTRLTVV.